What follows are 24 T cell receptor beta chains derived from one specimen sequenced in a study of PD-1 blockade in classical Hodgkin lymphoma. This sample's time point: newly diagnosed, previously untreated cHL patient sample. CD8+ T cell isolation from thawed PBMCs was performed by magnetic negative selection. Method: immunoSEQ multiplex PCR; TCRdb's copy keeps in-frame clones and lacks some. Among 5,000 to 6,500 clones listed, 70% to 90% were seen once. Material for sequencing was CD8+ T cells from blood. The receptor source for this set is a human donor with classical Hodgkin lymphoma.

The chain has TRBV15 and TRBJ1-5; 8 bases map to TRBD1. Germline V lookup: CDR1 LNHNV, CDR2 YYDKDF (reference sequence). J gave up 0 bases and V 3 bases, and 1 base lay outside the gene matches. The CDR3 length is 15 residues. The CDR3 here is CATSRGQASNQPQHF. The CDR3 DNA follows: TGTGCCACCAGCAGGGGACAGGCTAGCAATCAGCCCCAGCATTTT.

This rearrangement joins TRBV6-4 to TRBJ2-1; D not certain. This CDR3 has 13 amino acids. Germline CDR1 reads MRHNA; CDR2 reads SNTAGT. V was shortened by 2 bases and J by 2 bases, with 4 bases between the two germline ends. The CDR3 sequence is CASSDDTYNEQFF. The CDR3, as DNA: TGTGCCAGCAGTGACGACACCTACAATGAGCAGTTCTTC.

This chain links TRBV7-5 with TRBJ1-5; the D call TRBD1 from the table was never checked on the DNA. TRBV7-5 is a pseudogene segment. The CDR3 has 16 amino acids. CDR3 sequence (DNA): TGTGTCAGAAGCTCGACAGGGGACCCCCCCACTCAGCCCCAGCATTTT. As protein: CVRSSTGDPPTQPQHF.

As DNA, the CDR3 is TGTGCCAGCAGCGTAGCTAGGGGGGAGGGCCGAGAGACCCAGTACTTC. Translating it yields CASSVARGEGRETQYF. This chain uses TRBV9 with TRBJ2-5; D is perhaps TRBD2 (7 bases). Germline V gene sequence: CDR1 SGDLS, CDR2 YYNGEE. CDR3 size: 16 residues. V lost 0 bases, J lost 4 bases, and 16 bases lay in between.

The chain employs TRBV4-2 and TRBJ2-7; tentatively, D is TRBD1 (6 bases). The CDR3 is 15 amino acids. Germline CDR1 reads LGHNA; CDR2 reads YNFKEQ. Trimming stripped 0 bases from V and 1 base from J, with 10 bases between. CDR3 in amino acids: CASSQEGGSSYEQYF. For the CDR3, the DNA is TGTGCCAGCAGCCAAGAAGGGGGATCTTCCTACGAGCAGTACTTC.

The chain carries TRBV9 and TRBJ1-2; a possible D gene is TRBD1 (6 bases). V shed 5 bases and J shed 6 bases, with 17 bases lying between them. The CDR3 consists of 14 residues. Per the germline V gene, CDR1 is SGDLS and CDR2 is YYNGEE. CDR3 sequence (DNA): TGTGCCAGCAGTTTAGATGGGGGGCTGAATGGCTACACCTTC. Amino acids: CASSLDGGLNGYTF. Looking up the rest from reference TRBV9 and TRBJ1-2 gives the full variable domain: DSGVTQTPKHLITATGQRVTLRCSPRSGDLSVYWYQQSLDQGLQFLIQYYNGEERAKGNILERFSAQQFPDLHSELNLSSLELGDSALYFCASSLDGGLNGYTFGSGTRLTVV.

This rearrangement joins TRBV7-9 to TRBJ2-7; unclear D gene. Deletions cut 5 bases from V and 3 bases from J, with 14 bases between. CDR1 is SEHNR, CDR2 FQNEAQ, per germline (reference sequence). This CDR3 is 14 amino acids long. The CDR3 sequence: CASSPWENFYEQYF. As DNA, the CDR3 is TGTGCCAGCAGCCCTTGGGAAAACTTCTACGAGCAGTACTTC. The whole variable domain, filled in from reference TRBV7-9 and TRBJ2-7, reads DTGVSQNPRHKITKRGQNVTFRCDPISEHNRLYWYRQTLGQGPEFLTYFQNEAQLEKSRLLSDRFSAERPKGSFSTLEIQRTEQGDSAMYLCASSPWENFYEQYFGPGTRLTVT.

The chain joins TRBV6-1 to TRBJ1-4; D gene ambiguous. CDR3 length equals 14 residues. V was pared by 7 bases and J by 10 bases, with 19 bases between. Germline V CDR1 and CDR2: MNHNS, SASEGT. CDR3 in amino acids: CASIQQADLGKLFF. DNA of the CDR3: TGTGCCAGCATCCAGCAGGCTGACCTAGGAAAACTGTTTTTT.

J is TRBJ2-7 and V is TRBV2; the match to TRBD1 covers 8 bases. Germline V gives CDR1 SNHLY, CDR2 FYNNEI. V was clipped by 4 bases and J by 4 bases; unmatched bases: 12. The CDR3 is made up of 16 amino acids. The CDR3 bases are TGTGCCAGCAGTGGTGACAGGGGCATTGGAATTTACGAGCAGTACTTC. This sequence encodes CASSGDRGIGIYEQYF.

In its sample, this clone was seen a few times. The chain carries TRBV4-1 and TRBJ1-1, with D unclear. V lost 0 bases and J 1 base, leaving 9 bases between the germline ends. CDR1 is MGHRA, CDR2 YSYEKL, per germline. The CDR3 contains 15 residues. CDR3 DNA: TGCGCCAGCAGCCAAGATCGGAATTCGAACACTGAAGCTTTCTTT. Its protein product is CASSQDRNSNTEAFF.

V gene TRBV15 combines with J gene TRBJ1-5; D gene uncertain. V was pared by 6 bases and J by 5 bases, with 11 bases between. This CDR3 region has 13 residues. The germline V gene has CDR1 LNHNV and CDR2 YYDKDF (reference sequence). The CDR3 coding sequence is TGTGCCACCAGACTTCTACGGGATCAGCCCCAGCATTTT. Residues: CATRLLRDQPQHF.

This chain connects TRBV7-9 to TRBJ2-5; no clear D gene. The germline V gene has CDR1 SEHNR and CDR2 FQNEAQ (reference sequence). Trimming left V 5 bases short and J 2 bases short, with 9 bases between. The CDR3 contains 13 residues. The CDR3: CASSPSPQETQYF. DNA for the CDR3: TGTGCCAGCAGCCCCTCCCCACAAGAGACCCAGTACTTC.

This chain joins TRBV25-1 and TRBJ2-5, with 9 positions matching TRBD1. The CDR3 runs to 17 residues. Germline V gene data show CDR1 as MGHDK and CDR2 as SYGVNS. V dropped 9 bases and J dropped 0; count of bases not matched to a gene: 14. The CDR3 spells CASRRPQQGANQETQYF. CDR3 coding DNA: TGTGCCAGTAGGAGACCTCAACAGGGGGCAAACCAAGAGACCCAGTACTTC.

This chain connects TRBV18 to TRBJ2-3; TRBD1 aligns across 12 bases. With 2 bases clipped from V and 3 bases from J, the junction kept 15 bases outside the gene matches. This CDR3 is 20 amino acids long. Germline V lookup: CDR1 KGHSH, CDR2 LQKENI. CDR3 DNA sequence: TGTGCCAGCTCACCATTTTCGGGACAGGGGGCCGGGACGGATACAGATACGCAGTATTTT. This encodes CASSPFSGQGAGTDTDTQYF.

As regards this clone: Other DNA sequences in this specimen translate into the identical CDR3. V and J are TRBV7-9 and TRBJ2-7; TRBD1 agrees at 8 bases. With V trimmed by 5 bases and J by 3 bases, 6 bases remained unmatched. The CDR3 totals 14 residues. The germline CDR1 and CDR2 sequences are SEHNR and FQNEAQ (reference sequence). Written as DNA, the CDR3 is TGTGCCAGCAGCCACCGGGACAGGAACTACGAGCAGTACTTC. Translation: CASSHRDRNYEQYF.

This clone was detected only a few times. This rearrangement joins TRBV6-7 to TRBJ1-5; possibly TRBD1 for D (6 bases). TRBV6-7 has ORF status, its function being uncertain. CDR3 size: 14 residues. Trimming removed 10 bases at V and 1 base at J, with 14 bases between. The CDR3 DNA reads TGTGCCACCCGGACAGTCGCAAGCAATCAGCCCCAGCATTTT. This encodes CATRTVASNQPQHF.

This sequence joins TRBV4-1 and TRBJ1-1; D unclear. The CDR3 runs 14 residues. The ends were cut back, 0 bases at V and 2 bases at J, with 7 bases in the middle. Germline assignment: CDR1 MGHRA and CDR2 YSYEKL. The CDR3 reads CASSQDTENTEAFF. CDR3 coding DNA: TGCGCCAGCAGCCAAGACACCGAAAACACTGAAGCTTTCTTT.

The chain joins TRBV5-1 to TRBJ2-1, with 11 bases matching TRBD1. From germline, CDR1 is SGHRS and CDR2 YFSETQ. The V gene end was trimmed by 4 bases and the J gene end by 9 bases; junction bases not matched to a gene: 15. The CDR3 loop spans 17 amino acids. The CDR3 nucleotides read TGCGCCAGCAGCCCAACCCCCGCCGGACAGGGGGCAGGTGAGCAGTTCTTC. It translates to CASSPTPAGQGAGEQFF.

The chain combines TRBV7-9 with TRBJ2-7; weak D call: TRBD2 (6 bases). V lost 5 bases, J lost 3 bases, and 11 bases lay in between. Germline V gene sequence: CDR1 SEHNR, CDR2 FQNEAQ (reference sequence). The CDR3 consists of 13 residues. The CDR3 protein is CASSGLNFYEQYF. In DNA, the CDR3 is TGTGCCAGCAGCGGACTAAATTTCTACGAGCAGTACTTC. Based on the CDR3 plus reference TRBV7-9 and TRBJ2-7, the full variable domain is DTGVSQNPRHKITKRGQNVTFRCDPISEHNRLYWYRQTLGQGPEFLTYFQNEAQLEKSRLLSDRFSAERPKGSFSTLEIQRTEQGDSAMYLCASSGLNFYEQYFGPGTRLTVT.

The V and J genes are TRBV6-5 and TRBJ2-2; 8 bases agree with TRBD1. CDR1 is MNHEY and CDR2 is SVGAGI in the germline V gene. The CDR3 runs 14 residues. Losses at the gene ends were 4 bases for V and 5 bases for J; bases not matched to a gene: 3. The CDR3 is CASSSDRVTGELFF. The CDR3 bases are TGTGCCAGCAGTTCGGACAGGGTAACCGGGGAGCTGTTTTTT.

V and J are TRBV14 and TRBJ2-7; D gene ambiguous. Germline assignment: CDR1 SGHDN and CDR2 FVKESK. This CDR3 has 14 amino acids. Deletions cut 5 bases from V and 0 bases from J, with 11 bases between. The DNA of the CDR3 is TGTGCCAGCAGCACTACTCTTGGCTCCTACGAGCAGTACTTC. Encoded protein: CASSTTLGSYEQYF. Filled out from reference TRBV14 and TRBJ2-7, the complete variable domain reads EAGVTQFPSHSVIEKGQTVTLRCDPISGHDNLYWYRRVMGKEIKFLLHFVKESKQDESGMPNNRFLAERTGGTYSTLKVQPAELEDSGVYFCASSTTLGSYEQYFGPGTRLTVT.

The rearrangement joins TRBV28 to TRBJ1-5; D is ambiguous. From germline, CDR1 is MDHEN and CDR2 SYDVKM. The CDR3 consists of 12 residues. Trimming left V 5 bases short and J 4 bases short, with 6 bases between. CDR3: CASSRLNQPQHF. The CDR3 nucleotides are TGTGCCAGCAGTAGACTGAATCAGCCCCAGCATTTT.

DNA for the CDR3: TGTGCCAGCAGCGGACAGGACCGACCCTCGTGCAATGAGCAGTTCTTC. This translates into CASSGQDRPSCNEQFF. This chain links TRBV21-1 with TRBJ2-1; the D segment call TRBD1 is taken from the table without a DNA check. TRBV21-1 is reported as a pseudogene. CDR3 size: 16 residues.

This clone was observed once. The V gene is TRBV4-2, the J gene TRBJ2-1; 8 nucleotides align to TRBD2. The CDR3 length is 16 residues. From germline, CDR1 is LGHNA and CDR2 YNFKEQ. V dropped 0 bases and J dropped 4; count of bases not matched to a gene: 5. Here the CDR3 DNA reads TGTGCCAGCAGCCAAGAAAGCGGGAGCGGGTACAATGAGCAGTTCTTC. As protein: CASSQESGSGYNEQFF.